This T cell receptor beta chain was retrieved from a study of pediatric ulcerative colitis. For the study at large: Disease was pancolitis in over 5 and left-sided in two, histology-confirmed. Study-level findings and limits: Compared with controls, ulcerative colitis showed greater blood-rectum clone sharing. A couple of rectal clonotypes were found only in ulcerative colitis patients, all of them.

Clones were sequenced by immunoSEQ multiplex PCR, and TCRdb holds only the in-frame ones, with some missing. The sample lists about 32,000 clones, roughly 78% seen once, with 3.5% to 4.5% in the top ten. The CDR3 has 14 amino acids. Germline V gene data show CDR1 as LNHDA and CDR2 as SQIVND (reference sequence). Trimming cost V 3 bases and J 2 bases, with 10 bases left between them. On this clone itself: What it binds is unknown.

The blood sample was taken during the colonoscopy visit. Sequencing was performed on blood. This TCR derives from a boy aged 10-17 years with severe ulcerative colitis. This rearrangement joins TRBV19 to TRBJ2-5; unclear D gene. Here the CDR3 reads CASSISADQETQYF. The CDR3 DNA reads TGTGCCAGTAGTATTTCTGCAGATCAAGAGACCCAGTACTTC.